Presented here are 29 T cell receptor beta chains from one specimen sequenced in a study of T cell changes during pregnancy in multiple sclerosis. Clones were read by immunoSEQ multiplex PCR, and TCRdb kept only the in-frame ones, dropping some. The sample has approximately 50,000 clones, approximately 93% seen once. The starting material was CD4+ T cells from peripheral blood mononuclear cells, obtained in the third trimester of pregnancy. Every receptor here comes from a female donor with multiple sclerosis, enrolled in a pregnancy study.

V usage is TRBV28 and J usage is TRBJ1-5; D may be TRBD1 (6 bases). V was cut by 6 bases and J by 4 bases, with 13 bases left in between. The CDR3 has 14 residues. Germline-derived CDR1 and CDR2 are MDHEN and SYDVKM. Here the CDR3 reads CASRSGTRNQPQHF. The CDR3 nucleotides read TGTGCCAGCAGGTCCGGGACAAGAAATCAGCCCCAGCATTTT.

The genes are TRBV27 and TRBJ2-3, with 11 bases aligning to TRBD1. J lost 0 bases, V lost 11 bases, and 10 bases had no gene match. Germline V gene lookup returns CDR1 MNHEY and CDR2 SMNVEV (reference sequence). This CDR3 has 16 residues. CDR3 amino acids: CAWGQGVTTSTDTQYF. In DNA form, the CDR3 reads TGTGCCTGGGGACAGGGGGTAACAACTAGCACAGATACGCAGTATTTT.

The V call is TRBV5-6, the J call TRBJ1-6, with D tentatively TRBD1 (6 bases). The CDR3 has 13 amino acids. Germline V gives CDR1 SGHDT, CDR2 YYEEEE. V was trimmed by 7 bases and J by 7 bases, leaving 12 bases between them. The CDR3 loop reads CASRGARNSPLHF. Here the CDR3 DNA reads TGTGCCAGCCGGGGGGCGAGAAATTCACCCCTCCACTTT.

The gene calls are TRBV18 and TRBJ2-3, with TRBD1 matching over 8 bases. The CDR3 contains 16 residues. Germline-derived CDR1 and CDR2 are KGHSH and LQKENI. Trimming took 3 bases from V and 2 from J; bases not matched to a gene: 7. In nucleotides, the CDR3 is TGTGCCAGCTCACCTCAGGGGGCCACGCACACAGATACGCAGTATTTT. It is translated as CASSPQGATHTDTQYF.

This chain joins TRBV5-4 and TRBJ2-5, with 11 bases lining up with TRBD2. J lost 3 bases, V lost 3 bases, and 1 base had no gene match. Germline V CDR1 and CDR2: SGHNT, YYREEE (reference sequence). The CDR3 totals 14 residues. The CDR3 nucleotides are TGTGCCAGCAGCTCGGGACTAGCGGAAGAGACCCAGTACTTC. Amino acid sequence: CASSSGLAEETQYF.

This clone occurred once. The chain is built from TRBV19 and TRBJ1-1, with D perhaps TRBD1 (6 bases). The CDR3 contains 16 residues. V lost 4 bases, J lost 6 bases, and 21 bases lay in between. Germline CDR1 LNHDA, CDR2 SQIVND (reference sequence). CDR3 residues: CASSTSTGRMRAEAFF. Here the CDR3 DNA reads TGTGCCAGTAGTACGTCGACAGGCCGGATGAGGGCTGAAGCTTTCTTT. Filled out from reference TRBV19 and TRBJ1-1, the complete variable domain reads DGGITQSPKYLFRKEGQNVTLSCEQNLNHDAMYWYRQDPGQGLRLIYYSQIVNDFQKGDIAEGYSVSREKKESFPLTVTSAQKNPTAFYLCASSTSTGRMRAEAFFGQGTRLTVV.

The V and J genes are TRBV10-3 and TRBJ1-4; 8 bases align to TRBD1. This CDR3 spans 16 amino acids. Germline V gives CDR1 ENHRY, CDR2 SYGVKD. V gave up 2 bases and J gave up 5 bases; unmatched junction bases: 7. The CDR3 DNA reads as TGTGCCATCAGTGAGGACAGGGGAGTCTTGAATGAAAAACTGTTTTTT. This encodes CAISEDRGVLNEKLFF.

The rearrangement uses TRBV9 and TRBJ2-5, with 9 positions matching TRBD1. CDR1 SGDLS and CDR2 YYNGEE come from the germline V gene. With V trimmed by 1 base and J by 1 base, 5 bases remained unmatched. This CDR3 is 16 amino acids long. CDR3 coding DNA: TGTGCCAGCAGCGTAAGGGGACAGGGCGCCCAAGAGACCCAGTACTTC. This gives the protein CASSVRGQGAQETQYF.

The J gene is TRBJ2-3, the V gene TRBV9; 10 nucleotides agree with TRBD2. CDR3 length: 17 residues. Germline V gene lookup returns CDR1 SGDLS and CDR2 YYNGEE. After removal of 0 bases from V and 6 bases from J, the junction contained 10 bases not matched to a gene. The chain's CDR3 is CASSVDGSGGLLDTQYF. The DNA of the CDR3 is TGTGCCAGCAGCGTAGATGGTAGCGGGGGGTTGCTTGATACGCAGTATTTT. The complete variable domain, with remaining parts taken from reference TRBV9 and TRBJ2-3, reads DSGVTQTPKHLITATGQRVTLRCSPRSGDLSVYWYQQSLDQGLQFLIQYYNGEERAKGNILERFSAQQFPDLHSELNLSSLELGDSALYFCASSVDGSGGLLDTQYFGPGTRLTVL.

This clone was seen once. The rearrangement joins TRBV6-4 to TRBJ2-1; no definite D call. Germline V gives CDR1 MRHNA, CDR2 SNTAGT. CDR3 size: 13 residues. V was pared by 3 bases and J by 9 bases, with 12 bases between. CDR3 loop: CASSESPLREQFF. The CDR3 DNA reads TGTGCCAGCAGTGAATCCCCATTGCGTGAGCAGTTCTTC.

This chain connects TRBV18 to TRBJ2-7; 8 bases match TRBD1. Germline trimming cut 6 bases from V and 3 bases from J; bases unmatched to any gene: 7. The CDR3 has 14 amino acids. CDR1 and CDR2 (germline): KGHSH, LQKENI. The CDR3 nucleotides are TGTGCCAGCTCTCAACAGGGGGGAGGCTACGAGCAGTACTTC. Translating gives CASSQQGGGYEQYF.

The genes are TRBV5-1 and TRBJ1-1; D remains ambiguous. Germline V gene data show CDR1 as SGHRS and CDR2 as YFSETQ. Trimming cost V 1 base and J 3 bases, with 10 bases left between them. The CDR3 sequence is 14 residues long. CDR3 amino acids: CASSLTRADTEAFF. Here the CDR3 DNA reads TGCGCCAGCAGCTTGACGAGGGCGGACACTGAAGCTTTCTTT.

The chain is built from TRBV15 and TRBJ1-1, with 8 positions matching TRBD1. The CDR3 is 16 residues long. Germline CDR1 is LNHNV and CDR2 is YYDKDF (reference sequence). Germline trimming cut 0 bases from V and 4 bases from J; bases unmatched to any gene: 7. CDR3 sequence: CATSRESSGGSTEAFF. DNA of the CDR3: TGTGCCACCAGCAGAGAGAGCTCAGGGGGCAGCACTGAAGCTTTCTTT.

The genes are TRBV14 and TRBJ2-7; D ambiguous. The CDR3 consists of 13 residues. Trimming left V 6 bases short and J 3 bases short, with 12 bases between. CDR1 SGHDN and CDR2 FVKESK come from the germline V gene. The CDR3 is CASSRRVYYEQYF. As DNA, the CDR3 is TGTGCCAGCAGTCGTCGGGTTTACTACGAGCAGTACTTC.

This chain uses TRBV5-8 with TRBJ2-6; possible D gene TRBD1, 5 bases. This CDR3 region has 14 residues. V was pared by 6 bases and J by 0 bases, with 7 bases between. Germline-derived CDR1 and CDR2 are SGHTS and YDEGEE. The CDR3 DNA follows: TGTGCCAGCATGCAGGGCTCTGGGGCCAACGTCCTGACTTTC. Protein sequence: CASMQGSGANVLTF. Filled out from reference TRBV5-8 and TRBJ2-6, the complete variable domain reads EAGVTQSPTHLIKTRGQQATLRCSPISGHTSVYWYQQALGLGLQFLLWYDEGEERNRGNFPPRFSGRQFPNYSSELNVNALELEDSALYLCASMQGSGANVLTFGAGSRLTVL.

The V gene is TRBV11-1, the J gene TRBJ2-1, with 10 bases lining up with TRBD2. The germline gives CDR1 SGHAT, CDR2 FQDESV (reference sequence). The CDR3 sequence is 15 residues long. Trimming removed 5 bases from V and 7 bases from J; junction bases left unmatched: 8. The CDR3 nucleotides read TGTGCCAGCAGCCCCCCCCTAGCGGGAGCTAATGAGCAGTTCTTC. The encoded protein is CASSPPLAGANEQFF.

The chain links TRBV5-6 to TRBJ2-1; D ambiguous. The CDR3 covers 11 residues. CDR1 and CDR2 (germline): SGHDT, YYEEEE. The germline V and J ends were trimmed by 4 bases and 13 bases, with 12 bases remaining between them. CDR3 DNA sequence: TGTGCCAGCAGCCCGGTAATTGGTCAGTTCTTC. Its translation is CASSPVIGQFF.

This chain links TRBV28 with TRBJ2-7; possible D gene TRBD2, 5 bases. CDR3 size: 10 residues. Between the trimmed V and J ends, which lost 10 bases and 4 bases, there was a span of 8 bases. CDR1 is MDHEN, CDR2 SYDVKM, per germline. The chain's CDR3 is CATGMYEQYF. The CDR3 coding sequence is TGTGCCACCGGGATGTACGAGCAGTACTTC.

CDR3 DNA sequence: TGTGCCAGCTCAGCTGCTCCGACATCTTACAATGAGCAGTTCTTC. Amino acid sequence: CASSAAPTSYNEQFF. The J gene is TRBJ2-1, the V gene TRBV18; no clear D gene. Germline V CDR1 and CDR2: KGHSH, LQKENI. This CDR3 has 15 residues. V was pared by 5 bases and J by 4 bases, with 15 bases between.

This chain connects TRBV29-1 to TRBJ2-7, with 8 bases aligning to TRBD2. Germline V CDR1 and CDR2: SQVTM, ANQGSEA. The CDR3 runs to 13 residues. Unmatched junction bases numbered 6, after V lost 6 bases and J lost 2 bases. CDR3 DNA: TGCAGCGTCTCGTCCGGGAGGGCCTACGAGCAGTACTTC. This translates into CSVSSGRAYEQYF.

This rearrangement joins TRBV5-6 to TRBJ2-1, with D perhaps TRBD2 (6 bases). In germline, CDR1 is SGHDT, CDR2 YYEEEE. Trimming cost V 1 base and J 8 bases, with 25 bases left between them. This CDR3 region has 18 residues. CDR3 sequence (DNA): TGTGCCAGCAGCTTGTTTAGAGGGGTCCCACGATCGGGGGATGAGCAGTTCTTC. This translates into CASSLFRGVPRSGDEQFF.

V and J are TRBV5-1 and TRBJ2-3; D possibly corresponds to TRBD1 (6 bases). V was pared by 0 bases and J by 1 base, with 21 bases between. The CDR3 is made up of 19 amino acids. The germline V gene encodes CDR1 SGHRS and CDR2 YFSETQ. The CDR3 DNA reads TGCGCCAGCAGCTTGGTCATCCTCCTACAGGGATGGGGCACAGATACGCAGTATTTT. It codes for CASSLVILLQGWGTDTQYF. The variable domain in full, completed from reference TRBV5-1 and TRBJ2-3, reads KAGVTQTPRYLIKTRGQQVTLSCSPISGHRSVSWYQQTPGQGLQFLFEYFSETQRNKGNFPGRFSGRQFSNSRSEMNVSTLELGDSALYLCASSLVILLQGWGTDTQYFGPGTRLTVL.

CDR3 protein: CASTPPWRIYEQYF. CDR3 DNA: TGTGCCAGCACCCCCCCTTGGCGGATCTACGAGCAGTACTTC. The chain links TRBV21-1 to TRBJ2-7; no DNA check was done on the table's D call, TRBD2. TRBV21-1 is described as a pseudogene. This CDR3 spans 14 amino acids.

This clone was counted once. The chain joins TRBV4-1 to TRBJ2-3; 8 bases map to TRBD1. Germline V gene lookup returns CDR1 MGHRA and CDR2 YSYEKL. V lost 5 bases to trimming and J lost 3 bases; unmatched junction nucleotides: 7. This CDR3 spans 15 amino acids. The DNA for the CDR3 is TGCGCCAGCAGCTCGCGGACAGGGACGACAGATACGCAGTATTTT. Encoded protein: CASSSRTGTTDTQYF.

The CDR3 loop is CASSLSVFGSTGELFF. Here the CDR3 DNA reads TGTGCCAGCAGCTTATCTGTCTTTGGGAGTACCGGGGAGCTGTTTTTT. The rearrangement uses TRBV11-1 and TRBJ2-2; TRBD2 might be the D (5 bases). This CDR3 region has 16 residues. Germline V lookup: CDR1 SGHAT, CDR2 FQDESV (reference sequence). Trimming stripped 2 bases from V and 5 bases from J, with 15 bases between. The variable domain in full, with the rest retrieved from reference TRBV11-1 and TRBJ2-2, is EAEVAQSPRYKITEKSQAVAFWCDPISGHATLYWYRQILGQGPELLVQFQDESVVDDSQLPKDRFSAERLKGVDSTLKIQPAELGDSAMYLCASSLSVFGSTGELFFGEGSRLTVL.

The V call is TRBV7-2, the J call TRBJ2-2; 9 nucleotides line up with TRBD2. Germline-derived CDR1 and CDR2 are SGHTA and FQGNSA. The CDR3 covers 15 residues. Losses at the gene ends were 6 bases for V and 7 bases for J; bases not matched to a gene: 9. In DNA form, the CDR3 reads TGTGCCAGCAGTCGTAGCGGGGGAGTCGGCGGGGAGCTGTTTTTT. Translating gives CASSRSGGVGGELFF.

This clone appeared a few times. This rearrangement joins TRBV7-2 to TRBJ1-5; 7 bases are a match to TRBD1. The CDR3 runs to 15 residues. The V gene end was trimmed by 5 bases and the J gene end by 1 base; junction bases not matched to a gene: 5. Germline assignment: CDR1 SGHTA and CDR2 FQGNSA. The CDR3 bases are TGTGCCAGCAGCCTGTGGACAGGAAGCAATCAGCCCCAGCATTTT. This sequence encodes CASSLWTGSNQPQHF.

This clone has a single count. The V gene is TRBV6-4, the J gene TRBJ2-5, with 9 positions matching TRBD2. V was pared by 7 bases and J by 5 bases, with 11 bases of the junction left unmatched. The CDR3 sequence is 15 residues long. The germline V gene has CDR1 MRHNA and CDR2 SNTAGT. CDR3 loop: CASTLGGLASETQYF. The CDR3 nucleotides are TGTGCCAGCACTCTCGGGGGACTAGCCTCCGAGACCCAGTACTTC.

This rearrangement joins TRBV2 to TRBJ2-7; 9 nucleotides align to TRBD2. Per the germline V gene, CDR1 is SNHLY and CDR2 is FYNNEI. The V and J ends lost 6 bases and 0 bases, in that order; junction bases with no gene match: 6. The length of the CDR3 is 15 residues. The CDR3 protein is CASRVAGVSSYEQYF. The CDR3 nucleotides read TGTGCCAGCAGAGTAGCGGGGGTAAGCTCCTACGAGCAGTACTTC.